The 25 T cell receptor beta chains below were found in one sample sequenced in a study of shared clonotypes between healthy human individuals. Some clones are missing from TCRdb's copy, which holds only in-frame ones; the method was immunoSEQ multiplex PCR. This sample yields roughly 500,000 clones, of which 90% to 96% are seen a single time; approximately 0.06% belongs to the top ten. The material sequenced was naive CD4+ T cells sorted from blood. Subset specified: CD45RA+ positively selected. The receptors derive from a woman under 40 in good health.

V and J are TRBV7-9 and TRBJ2-7; tentative D call: TRBD2 (6 bases). The germline V gene encodes CDR1 SEHNR and CDR2 FQNEAQ (reference sequence). This CDR3 is built from 16 residues. V was pared by 4 bases and J by 2 bases, with 18 bases between. CDR3 region: CASSSPQTRLPYEQYF. CDR3 coding DNA: TGTGCCAGCAGCTCACCCCAGACTAGGCTCCCCTACGAGCAGTACTTC. The full variable domain, with the rest looked up from reference TRBV7-9 and TRBJ2-7, is DTGVSQNPRHKITKRGQNVTFRCDPISEHNRLYWYRQTLGQGPEFLTYFQNEAQLEKSRLLSDRFSAERPKGSFSTLEIQRTEQGDSAMYLCASSSPQTRLPYEQYFGPGTRLTVT.

The chain combines TRBV5-1 with TRBJ2-1; D is uncertain. The V gene's germline CDR1 is SGHRS and CDR2 YFSETQ. CDR3 length equals 15 residues. Deletions cut 0 bases from V and 0 bases from J, with 7 bases between. The CDR3 region is CASSLDTSSYNEQFF. The CDR3 bases are TGCGCCAGCAGCTTGGATACGAGCTCCTACAATGAGCAGTTCTTC.

CDR3 loop: CASSGSTRAAHHGKTYGYTF. The CDR3 DNA sequence: TGTGCCAGCAGCGGATCGACGAGAGCAGCGCACCATGGAAAGACCTATGGCTACACCTTC. The chain couples TRBV21-1 to TRBJ1-2. TRBV21-1 is classified as a pseudogene. The CDR3 covers 20 residues.

The chain couples TRBV5-1 to TRBJ2-7; 11 positions agree with TRBD2. The CDR3 totals 14 residues. The J segment lost 7 bases and the V segment lost 2 bases, leaving 5 bases of the junction unmatched. Germline V CDR1 and CDR2: SGHRS, YFSETQ. The CDR3 DNA reads as TGCGCCAGCAGCTTAACTAGCGGGAGTCGAGAGCAGTACTTC. It translates to CASSLTSGSREQYF.

J is TRBJ2-1 and V is TRBV4-1; a possible D gene is TRBD2 (5 bases). Germline CDR1 MGHRA, CDR2 YSYEKL. V was cut by 2 bases and J by 3 bases, with 17 bases left in between. The length of the CDR3 is 17 residues. CDR3: CASSQIPPHAGYNEQFF. The CDR3, as DNA: TGCGCCAGCAGCCAAATCCCGCCGCATGCGGGCTACAATGAGCAGTTCTTC.

V gene TRBV27 combines with J gene TRBJ1-6; no definite D call. The CDR3 has 12 amino acids. V shed 3 bases and J shed 5 bases, with 2 bases lying between them. The germline gives CDR1 MNHEY, CDR2 SMNVEV (reference sequence). The CDR3 is CASSFHNSPLHF. CDR3 sequence (DNA): TGTGCCAGCAGTTTCCATAATTCACCCCTCCACTTT.

V usage is TRBV28 and J usage is TRBJ2-3, with D possibly being TRBD1 or TRBD2 (5 bases each). CDR3 length: 16 residues. The ends were cut back, 4 bases at V and 3 bases at J, with 17 bases in the middle. CDR1 and CDR2 (germline): MDHEN, SYDVKM. In DNA, the CDR3 is TGTGCCAGCAGTTCACGTACCTTTTGGGGGACAGATACGCAGTATTTT. It is translated as CASSSRTFWGTDTQYF.

This chain connects TRBV15 to TRBJ1-1, with 8 bases that match TRBD1. V trimming: 5 bases; J trimming: 5 bases; junction bases outside the gene matches: 10. Per germline, CDR1 LNHNV and CDR2 YYDKDF (reference sequence). This CDR3 is 15 amino acids long. The CDR3 protein is CATSGRTGRRTEAFF. CDR3 in DNA: TGTGCCACCAGCGGCAGGACAGGGAGAAGGACTGAAGCTTTCTTT.

The CDR3 sequence is CSVTANDYEQYF. The CDR3 nucleotides are TGCAGCGTGACCGCTAACGACTACGAGCAGTACTTC. The V gene is TRBV29-1, the J gene TRBJ2-7; D unresolved. CDR3 length: 12 residues. Germline V gene data show CDR1 as SQVTM and CDR2 as ANQGSEA. V was clipped by 6 bases and J by 3 bases, with 12 bases between them.

This rearrangement joins TRBV16 to TRBJ1-4; unclear D gene. The V end was cut by 1 base, the J end by 2 bases, with 5 bases between. Germline lookup yields CDR1 KGHSY and CDR2 FQNENV. This CDR3 spans 14 amino acids. In nucleotides, the CDR3 is TGTGCCAGCAGCCAATTAGGGACTAATGAAAAACTGTTTTTT. It is translated as CASSQLGTNEKLFF.

This chain connects TRBV6-6 to TRBJ1-1; 7 nucleotides match TRBD1. The junction had 4 bases not matched to a gene; V was cut back by 6 bases and J by 3 bases. Germline loops: CDR1 MNHNY, CDR2 SVGAGI (reference sequence). The CDR3 extends over 13 amino acids. The DNA for the CDR3 is TGTGCCAGCAGCTCACAGGGGTACACTGAAGCTTTCTTT. Encoded protein: CASSSQGYTEAFF.

The chain links TRBV18 to TRBJ2-7; TRBD2 agrees at 8 bases. Germline V CDR1 and CDR2: KGHSH, LQKENI. V gave up 3 bases and J gave up 4 bases; unmatched junction bases: 5. This CDR3 region has 14 residues. The CDR3 sequence: CASSPASGYYEQYF. CDR3 sequence (DNA): TGTGCCAGCTCACCCGCTAGCGGGTATTACGAGCAGTACTTC.

This chain links TRBV4-1 with TRBJ1-5; 8 positions match TRBD1. The CDR3 totals 15 residues. Unmatched junction bases numbered 7, after V lost 4 bases and J lost 5 bases. Germline V gene data show CDR1 as MGHRA and CDR2 as YSYEKL. CDR3 region: CASSRQDRADQPQHF. CDR3 bases: TGCGCCAGCAGCCGACAGGACAGGGCGGATCAGCCCCAGCATTTT.

This chain links TRBV10-3 with TRBJ2-7; a weak D match, TRBD1 (5 bases). CDR1 is ENHRY, CDR2 SYGVKD, per germline. The CDR3 spans 12 residues. The V end was cut by 4 bases, the J end by 7 bases, with 11 bases between. CDR3 amino acids: CAISGRAGEQYF. The DNA of the CDR3 is TGTGCCATCAGTGGTAGGGCAGGGGAGCAGTACTTC.

The chain joins TRBV2 to TRBJ2-4, with D possibly TRBD1 on 6 matching bases. Germline V gene sequence: CDR1 SNHLY, CDR2 FYNNEI. This CDR3 is built from 14 residues. V was trimmed by 6 bases and J by 0 bases, leaving 9 bases between them. CDR3 DNA sequence: TGTGCCAGCAGGGACAGAGTAGCCAAAAACATTCAGTACTTC. Encoded protein: CASRDRVAKNIQYF.

Here the CDR3 reads CASSPHGGLAGVGDTQYF. CDR3 nucleotides: TGTGCCAGCAGCCCACACGGCGGCCTAGCGGGAGTTGGGGATACGCAGTATTTT. The chain has TRBV11-1 and TRBJ2-3; TRBD2 aligns across 10 bases. This CDR3 has 18 residues. In germline, CDR1 is SGHAT, CDR2 FQDESV (reference sequence). The V and J ends lost 5 bases and 6 bases, in that order; junction bases with no gene match: 17. Variable domain in full (rest from reference TRBV11-1 and TRBJ2-3): EAEVAQSPRYKITEKSQAVAFWCDPISGHATLYWYRQILGQGPELLVQFQDESVVDDSQLPKDRFSAERLKGVDSTLKIQPAELGDSAMYLCASSPHGGLAGVGDTQYFGPGTRLTVL.

The chain recombines TRBV19 with TRBJ1-1; TRBD1 matches 9 bases. The ends lost 9 bases at V and 7 bases at J; junction bases unmatched: 9. CDR1 and CDR2 from the germline V gene are LNHDA and SQIVND (reference sequence). The CDR3 consists of 13 residues. The CDR3, as DNA: TGTGCCAGCAAAACAGGGGGCGAAATTGAAGCTTTCTTT. This encodes CASKTGGEIEAFF.

The chain links TRBV4-2 to TRBJ2-5; D gene ambiguous. The germline V and J ends were trimmed by 1 base and 1 base, with 4 bases remaining between them. Germline CDR1 LGHNA, CDR2 YNFKEQ. The CDR3 totals 13 residues. This CDR3 is CASSQVSQETQYF. The DNA for the CDR3 is TGTGCCAGCAGCCAAGTATCCCAAGAGACCCAGTACTTC.

In the case of this clone: Distinct nucleotide sequences in the sample also encode this CDR3. The chain is built from TRBV19 and TRBJ2-3, with 7 bases aligning to TRBD2. This CDR3 is built from 13 residues. Looked up from germline, CDR1 is LNHDA and CDR2 is SQIVND (reference sequence). J gave up 4 bases and V 5 bases, and 3 bases lay outside the gene matches. CDR3: CASSGAGADTQYF. The CDR3 bases are TGTGCCAGTAGTGGTGCGGGAGCAGATACGCAGTATTTT.

The gene calls are TRBV7-9 and TRBJ2-7; TRBD2 agrees at 10 bases. Germline-derived CDR1 and CDR2 are SEHNR and FQNEAQ (reference sequence). Germline trimming cut 7 bases from V and 6 bases from J; bases unmatched to any gene: 0. This CDR3 has 11 amino acids. This CDR3 reads CASKREGEQYF. Here the CDR3 DNA reads TGTGCCAGCAAGCGGGAGGGCGAGCAGTACTTC.

In its sample, this clone was seen once. The chain uses TRBV5-1 and TRBJ2-7; D uncertain. Deletions cut 0 bases from V and 3 bases from J, with 4 bases between. CDR1 is SGHRS, CDR2 YFSETQ, per germline. This CDR3 region has 12 residues. CDR3 amino acids: CASSLGNYEQYF. The CDR3 DNA reads TGCGCCAGCAGCTTGGGAAACTACGAGCAGTACTTC.

The chain employs TRBV19 and TRBJ1-3, with no clear D. CDR3 length equals 12 residues. V lost 8 bases, J lost 0 bases, and 5 bases lay in between. Germline CDR1 is LNHDA and CDR2 is SQIVND (reference sequence). CDR3 in amino acids: CASVSSGNTIYF. CDR3 sequence (DNA): TGTGCCAGTGTCAGCTCTGGAAACACCATATATTTT.

V usage is TRBV7-9 and J usage is TRBJ2-1, with TRBD2 matching 10 bases. With 1 base clipped from V and 9 bases from J, the junction kept 9 bases outside the gene matches. The CDR3 contains 16 residues. CDR1 is SEHNR and CDR2 is FQNEAQ in the germline V gene (reference sequence). CDR3 bases: TGTGCCAGCAGCTTAGTTTTCAGGCTAGCGGGAGTTGAGCAGTTCTTC. The encoded protein is CASSLVFRLAGVEQFF.

The chain links TRBV4-2 to TRBJ2-3; D not certain. V gave up 4 bases and J gave up 0 bases, with 11 bases separating them. Per germline, CDR1 LGHNA and CDR2 YNFKEQ. There are 15 residues in the CDR3. The CDR3 nucleotides are TGTGCCAGCAGCCGAAATGACCCTAGCACAGATACGCAGTATTTT. Translation: CASSRNDPSTDTQYF.

This clone was picked up a small number of times. This CDR3 is also generated by other DNA sequences in the sample. The CDR3 coding sequence is TGTGCCAGCAGTTTATTGAACACTGAAGCTTTCTTT. This translates into CASSLLNTEAFF. The V and J genes are TRBV28 and TRBJ1-1; D unclear. The CDR3 covers 12 residues. Germline V gene lookup returns CDR1 MDHEN and CDR2 SYDVKM. V was clipped by 1 base and J by 0 bases, with 0 bases between them.